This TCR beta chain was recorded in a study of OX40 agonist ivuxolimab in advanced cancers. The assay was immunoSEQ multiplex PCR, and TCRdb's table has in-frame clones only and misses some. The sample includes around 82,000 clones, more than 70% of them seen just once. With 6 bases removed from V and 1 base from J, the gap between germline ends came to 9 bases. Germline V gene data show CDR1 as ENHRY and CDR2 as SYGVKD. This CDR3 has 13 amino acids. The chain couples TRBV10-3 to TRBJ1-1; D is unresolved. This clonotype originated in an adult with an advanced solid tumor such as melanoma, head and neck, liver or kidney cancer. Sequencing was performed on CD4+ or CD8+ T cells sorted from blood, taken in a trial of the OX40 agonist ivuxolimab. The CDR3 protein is CAIREKANTEAFF. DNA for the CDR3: TGTGCCATCAGGGAGAAGGCGAACACTGAAGCTTTCTTT.